A selection of T cell receptor beta chains follows, all from one sample in a study of blood T cell repertoires in COVID-19. Profiling relied on immunoSEQ multiplex PCR, and the TCRdb table lists in-frame clones only, not all of them. The sample has 450,000 to 500,000 clones, approximately 83% seen once. The sequenced sample was peripheral blood. These receptors were collected from a human donor in a cohort sampled during active COVID-19. Both conserved end residues are part of each CDR3. The order of the fields is V gene, J gene, clone size, D gene, CDR3 DNA, CDR3 protein. A D gene is named only where the DNA matches it firmly. Clone size is not always given. Where it is, it says once, few, many or a class for expanded clones.

>TRBV5-4|TRBJ2-2|-|-
TGTGCCAGCAGCTTGCAGGGTACCGGGGAGCTGTTTTTT
CASSLQGTGELFF
>TRBV7-8|TRBJ2-3|-|-
TGTGCCAGCAGCCCCCTTGGCACCGCTGGAGATACGCAGTATTTT
CASSPLGTAGDTQYF
>TRBV27|TRBJ1-2|-|-
TGTGCCAGCAGTTTTGGGGGGGCGCGGTATGGCTACACCTTC
CASSFGGARYGYTF
>TRBV3-1/TRBV3-2|TRBJ1-1|-|-
TGTGCCAGCAGCCTCAGGAGGGGAATCAACACTGAAGCTTTCTTT
CASSLRRGINTEAFF
>TRBV11-2|TRBJ1-6|few|TRBD1
TGTGCCAGCAGCTTCGACAGGGGCCGGGATTCACCCCTCCACTTT
CASSFDRGRDSPLHF
>TRBV9|TRBJ2-3|-|TRBD2
TGTGCCAGCACCAAGGGACTAGCGTTGGGCACAGATACGCAGTATTTT
CASTKGLALGTDTQYF
>TRBV28|TRBJ2-7|-|TRBD1
TGTGCCAGCAGTTGGACAGGGGGAATCTACGAGCAGTACTTC
CASSWTGGIYEQYF
>TRBV27|TRBJ2-7|-|TRBD2
TGTGCCAGCAGTTTGGGAGGGAGTGCCTACGAGCAGTACTTC
CASSLGGSAYEQYF
>TRBV15|TRBJ2-5|-|-
TGTGCCACCAGCACAGGGTTGGGGCAAGAGACCCAGTACTTC
CATSTGLGQETQYF
>TRBV18|TRBJ2-2|-|-
TGTGCCAGCTCACCGAGAGGGAACACCGGGGAGCTGTTTTTT
CASSPRGNTGELFF
>TRBV12-3/TRBV12-4|TRBJ1-2|-|-
TGTGCCAGCACTCCTTTCAGGGGCTATGGCTACACCTTC
CASTPFRGYGYTF
>TRBV9|TRBJ1-6|once|TRBD1
TGTGCCAGCAGCGTAGACGGTGGACAGGGAGTTAATTCACCCCTCCACTTT
CASSVDGGQGVNSPLHF
>TRBV7-2|TRBJ2-3|-|-
TGTGCCAGCAGCGGTGGAGCCAGCACAGATACGCAGTATTTT
CASSGGASTDTQYF
>TRBV24-1|TRBJ2-1|-|TRBD1
TGTGCCACCAGTACCGGGACAGCTTACCTTTCCGACTCCTACAATGAGCAGTTCTTC
CATSTGTAYLSDSYNEQFF
>TRBV7-9|TRBJ2-2|-|TRBD1
TGTGCCAGCAGCTTACCGCGGACAGGGGTAAACACCGGGGAGCTGTTTTTT
CASSLPRTGVNTGELFF
>TRBV3-1/TRBV3-2|TRBJ1-4|-|TRBD1
TGTGCCAGCAGCTCCCTACAGGGGTTTAATGAAAAACTGTTTTTT
CASSSLQGFNEKLFF
>TRBV11-2|TRBJ2-7|once|TRBD2
TGTGCCAGCAGCTTAGATAGACTAGCAGACTCCTACGAGCAGTACTTC
CASSLDRLADSYEQYF
>TRBV11-2|TRBJ2-3|-|TRBD2
TGTGCCAGCAGCGAGGGGACTAGCAGGAGCACAGATACGCAGTATTTT
CASSEGTSRSTDTQYF
>TRBV27|TRBJ2-2|-|-
TGTGCCAGCAGTCTTAGAGTAAACACCGGGGAGCTGTTTTTT
CASSLRVNTGELFF
>TRBV18|TRBJ1-1|-|TRBD1
TGTGCCAGCTCACCGCTACAGGGGACGAACACTGAAGCTTTCTTT
CASSPLQGTNTEAFF